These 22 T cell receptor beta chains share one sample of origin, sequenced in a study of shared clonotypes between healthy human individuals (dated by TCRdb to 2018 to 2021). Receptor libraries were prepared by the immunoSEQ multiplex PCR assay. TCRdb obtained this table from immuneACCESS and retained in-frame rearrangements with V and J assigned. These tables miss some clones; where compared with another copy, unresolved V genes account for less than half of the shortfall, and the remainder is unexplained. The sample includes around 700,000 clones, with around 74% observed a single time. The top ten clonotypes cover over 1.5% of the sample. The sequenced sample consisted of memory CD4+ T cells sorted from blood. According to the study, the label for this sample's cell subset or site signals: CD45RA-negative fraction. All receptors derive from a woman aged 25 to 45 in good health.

CDR3 residues: CASSSQGSTEAFF. As DNA, the CDR3 is TGTGCCAGCAGCTCCCAGGGAAGCACTGAAGCTTTCTTT. The V call is TRBV6-1, the J call TRBJ1-1, with a tentative D call TRBD1 (5 bases). The V end lost 6 bases, the J end lost 4 bases, and 12 bases lay between the germline ends. Germline-derived CDR1 and CDR2 are MNHNS and SASEGT. The CDR3 contains 13 residues.

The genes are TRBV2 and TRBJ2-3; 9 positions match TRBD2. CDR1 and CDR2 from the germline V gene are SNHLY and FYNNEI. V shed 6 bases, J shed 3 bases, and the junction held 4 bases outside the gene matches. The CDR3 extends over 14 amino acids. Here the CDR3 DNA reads TGTGCCAGCAGGGTTGCGGGAGGGACAGATACGCAGTATTTT. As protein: CASRVAGGTDTQYF.

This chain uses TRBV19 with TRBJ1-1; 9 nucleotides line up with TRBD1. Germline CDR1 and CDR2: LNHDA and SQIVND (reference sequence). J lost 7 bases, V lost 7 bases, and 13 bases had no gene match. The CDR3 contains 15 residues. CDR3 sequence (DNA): TGTGCCAGTACTAGACTCGGACAGGGGACTCTTGAAGCTTTCTTT. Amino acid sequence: CASTRLGQGTLEAFF.

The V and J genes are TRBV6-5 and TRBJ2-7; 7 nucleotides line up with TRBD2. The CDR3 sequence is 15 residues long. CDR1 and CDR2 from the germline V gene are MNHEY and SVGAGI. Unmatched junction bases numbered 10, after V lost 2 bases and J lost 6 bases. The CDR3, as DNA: TGTGCCAGCAGTTACCAACGGACTAGTCGAGCCGAGCAGTACTTC. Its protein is CASSYQRTSRAEQYF.

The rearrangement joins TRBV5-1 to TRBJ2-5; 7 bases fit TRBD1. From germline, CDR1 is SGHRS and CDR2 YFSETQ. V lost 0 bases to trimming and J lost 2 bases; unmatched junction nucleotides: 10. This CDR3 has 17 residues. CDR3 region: CASSLAGQAIPQETQYF. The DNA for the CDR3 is TGCGCCAGCAGCTTGGCTGGACAGGCCATTCCTCAAGAGACCCAGTACTTC.

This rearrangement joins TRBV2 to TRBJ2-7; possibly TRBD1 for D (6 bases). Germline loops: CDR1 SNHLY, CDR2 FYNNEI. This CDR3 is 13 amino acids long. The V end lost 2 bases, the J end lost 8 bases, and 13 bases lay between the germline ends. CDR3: CASSEFPRGKQYF. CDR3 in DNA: TGTGCCAGCAGTGAATTTCCAAGGGGGAAGCAGTACTTC.

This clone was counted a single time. DNA of the CDR3: TGTGCCACCGGCGTTCAGGCCCCGGGCGAGCAGTACTTC. Protein product: CATGVQAPGEQYF. The chain is built from TRBV28 and TRBJ2-7; D not certain. Germline assignment: CDR1 MDHEN and CDR2 SYDVKM. With 10 bases removed from V and 6 bases from J, the gap between germline ends came to 19 bases. The CDR3 length is 13 residues.

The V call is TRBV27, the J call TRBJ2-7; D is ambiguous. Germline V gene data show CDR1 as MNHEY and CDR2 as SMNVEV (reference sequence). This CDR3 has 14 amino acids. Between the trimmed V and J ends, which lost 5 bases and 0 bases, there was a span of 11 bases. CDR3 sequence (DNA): TGTGCCAGCAGTCGCCGGTGGGACTCCTACGAGCAGTACTTC. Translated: CASSRRWDSYEQYF.

The CDR3 coding sequence is TGCAGCGTTGGGGGACAGGGTGGTCAGCCCCAGCATTTT. It yields the protein CSVGGQGGQPQHF. The chain has TRBV29-1 and TRBJ1-5; 9 bases fit TRBD1. V shed 4 bases, J shed 6 bases, and the junction held 4 bases outside the gene matches. The length of the CDR3 is 13 residues. Germline assignment: CDR1 SQVTM and CDR2 ANQGSEA.

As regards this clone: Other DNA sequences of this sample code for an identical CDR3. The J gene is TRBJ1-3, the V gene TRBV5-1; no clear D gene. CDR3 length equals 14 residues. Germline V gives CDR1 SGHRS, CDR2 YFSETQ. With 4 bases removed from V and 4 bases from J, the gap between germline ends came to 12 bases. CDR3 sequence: CASSPRAGGNTIYF. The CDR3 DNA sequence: TGCGCCAGCAGCCCCCGCGCGGGGGGAAACACCATATATTTT.

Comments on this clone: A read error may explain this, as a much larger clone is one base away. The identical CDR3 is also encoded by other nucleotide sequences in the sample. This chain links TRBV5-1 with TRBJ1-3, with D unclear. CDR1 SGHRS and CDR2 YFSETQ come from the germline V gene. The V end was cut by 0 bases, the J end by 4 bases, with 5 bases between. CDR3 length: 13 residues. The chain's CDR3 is CASSLEDGNTIYF. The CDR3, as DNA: TGCGCCAGCAGCTTGGAAGACGGAAACACCATATATTTT.

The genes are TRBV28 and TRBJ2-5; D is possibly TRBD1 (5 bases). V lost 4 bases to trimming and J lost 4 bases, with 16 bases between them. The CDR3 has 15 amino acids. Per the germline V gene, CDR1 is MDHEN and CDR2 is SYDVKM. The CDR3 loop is CASSSNVGVGETQYF. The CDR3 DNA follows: TGTGCCAGCAGTTCCAACGTAGGGGTGGGAGAGACCCAGTACTTC. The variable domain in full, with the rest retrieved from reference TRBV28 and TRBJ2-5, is DVKVTQSSRYLVKRTGEKVFLECVQDMDHENMFWYRQDPGLGLRLIYFSYDVKMKEKGDIPEGYSVSREKKERFSLILESASTNQTSMYLCASSSNVGVGETQYFGPGTRLLVL.

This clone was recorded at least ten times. CDR3 coding DNA: TGTGCCAGCAGCGGGCCCTTATTTCCCGGGGAGCTGTTTTTT. Protein: CASSGPLFPGELFF. This chain joins TRBV5-4 and TRBJ2-2; no firm D call. This CDR3 spans 14 amino acids. Germline CDR1 SGHNT, CDR2 YYREEE (reference sequence). V was trimmed by 4 bases and J by 6 bases, leaving 13 bases between them.

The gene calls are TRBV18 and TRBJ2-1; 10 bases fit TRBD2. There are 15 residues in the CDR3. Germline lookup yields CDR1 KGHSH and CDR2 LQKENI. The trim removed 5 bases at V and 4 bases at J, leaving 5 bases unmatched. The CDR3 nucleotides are TGTGCCAGCTCAACCGCTAGCGGGAGTTACAATGAGCAGTTCTTC. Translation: CASSTASGSYNEQFF.

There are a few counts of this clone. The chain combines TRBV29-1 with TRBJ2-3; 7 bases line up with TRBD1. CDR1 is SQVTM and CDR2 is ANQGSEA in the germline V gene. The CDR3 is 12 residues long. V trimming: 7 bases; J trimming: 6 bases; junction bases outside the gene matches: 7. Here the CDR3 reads CSGQGATDTQYF. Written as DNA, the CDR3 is TGCAGCGGACAGGGAGCCACGGATACGCAGTATTTT.

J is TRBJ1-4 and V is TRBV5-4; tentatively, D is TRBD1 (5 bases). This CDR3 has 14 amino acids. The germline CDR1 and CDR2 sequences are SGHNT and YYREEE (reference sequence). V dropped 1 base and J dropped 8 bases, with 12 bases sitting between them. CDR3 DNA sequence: TGTGCCAGCAGCTTGTCGGGGACCGGGGAAAAACTGTTTTTT. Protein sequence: CASSLSGTGEKLFF. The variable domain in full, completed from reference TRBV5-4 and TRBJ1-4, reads ETGVTQSPTHLIKTRGQQVTLRCSSQSGHNTVSWYQQALGQGPQFIFQYYREEENGRGNFPPRFSGLQFPNYSSELNVNALELDDSALYLCASSLSGTGEKLFFGSGTQLSVL.

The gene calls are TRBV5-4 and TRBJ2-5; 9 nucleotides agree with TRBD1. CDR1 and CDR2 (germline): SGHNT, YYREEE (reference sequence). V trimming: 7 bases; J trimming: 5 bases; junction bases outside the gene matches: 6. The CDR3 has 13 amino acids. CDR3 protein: CASHRDRDETQYF. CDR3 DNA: TGTGCCAGCCACAGGGACAGGGATGAGACCCAGTACTTC.

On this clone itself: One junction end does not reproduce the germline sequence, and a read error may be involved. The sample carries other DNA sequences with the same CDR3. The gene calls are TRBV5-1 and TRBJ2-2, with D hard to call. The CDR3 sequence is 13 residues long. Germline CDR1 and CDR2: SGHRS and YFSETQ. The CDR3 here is CASSTSNTGELFF. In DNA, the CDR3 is TGCGCCAGCAGCACTTCGAATACCGGGGAGCTGTTTTTT.

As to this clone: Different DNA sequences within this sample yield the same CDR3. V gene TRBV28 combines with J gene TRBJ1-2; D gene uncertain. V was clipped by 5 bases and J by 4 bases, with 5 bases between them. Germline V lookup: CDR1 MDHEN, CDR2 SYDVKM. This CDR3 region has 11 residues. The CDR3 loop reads CASSSSYGYTF. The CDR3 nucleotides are TGTGCCAGCAGTAGTTCCTATGGCTACACCTTC.

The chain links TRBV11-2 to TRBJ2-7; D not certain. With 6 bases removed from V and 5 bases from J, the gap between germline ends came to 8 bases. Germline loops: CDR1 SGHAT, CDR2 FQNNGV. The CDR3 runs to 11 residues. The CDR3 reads CASSTTDEQYF. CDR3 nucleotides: TGTGCCAGCAGTACTACCGACGAGCAGTACTTC.

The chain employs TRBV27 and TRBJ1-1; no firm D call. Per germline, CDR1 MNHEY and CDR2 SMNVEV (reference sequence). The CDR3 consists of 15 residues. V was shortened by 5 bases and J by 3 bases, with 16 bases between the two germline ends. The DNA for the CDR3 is TGTGCCAGCAGTCCATACTCCGACCGGGACACTGAAGCTTTCTTT. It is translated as CASSPYSDRDTEAFF.

In DNA form, the CDR3 reads TGTGCCAGCAGCTTAATATTCGGGAGCTCGGTTGAAAAACTGTTTTTT. Translated: CASSLIFGSSVEKLFF. V and J are TRBV7-2 and TRBJ1-4, with no clear D. This CDR3 comprises 16 residues. Per the germline V gene, CDR1 is SGHTA and CDR2 is FQGNSA. Trimming removed 2 bases at V and 7 bases at J, with 17 bases between. The full variable domain, its missing parts supplied by reference TRBV7-2 and TRBJ1-4, is GAGVSQSPSNKVTEKGKDVELRCDPISGHTALYWYRQSLGQGLEFLIYFQGNSAPDKSGLPSDRFSAERTGGSVSTLTIQRTQQEDSAVYLCASSLIFGSSVEKLFFGSGTQLSVL.